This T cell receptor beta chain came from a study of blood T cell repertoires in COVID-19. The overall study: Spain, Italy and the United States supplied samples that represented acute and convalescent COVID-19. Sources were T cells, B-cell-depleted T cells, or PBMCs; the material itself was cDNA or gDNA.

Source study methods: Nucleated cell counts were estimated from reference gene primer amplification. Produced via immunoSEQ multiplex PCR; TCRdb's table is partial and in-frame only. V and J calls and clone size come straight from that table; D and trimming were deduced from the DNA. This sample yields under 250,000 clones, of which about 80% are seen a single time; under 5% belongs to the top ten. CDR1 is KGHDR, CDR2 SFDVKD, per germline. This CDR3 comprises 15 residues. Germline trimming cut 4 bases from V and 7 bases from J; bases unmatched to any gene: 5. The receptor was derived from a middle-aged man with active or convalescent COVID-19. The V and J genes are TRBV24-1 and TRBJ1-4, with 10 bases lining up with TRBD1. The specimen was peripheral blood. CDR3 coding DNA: TGTGCCACCAGTGAGCCGACAGGGGGCGGTGAAAAACTGTTTTTT. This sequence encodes CATSEPTGGGEKLFF.